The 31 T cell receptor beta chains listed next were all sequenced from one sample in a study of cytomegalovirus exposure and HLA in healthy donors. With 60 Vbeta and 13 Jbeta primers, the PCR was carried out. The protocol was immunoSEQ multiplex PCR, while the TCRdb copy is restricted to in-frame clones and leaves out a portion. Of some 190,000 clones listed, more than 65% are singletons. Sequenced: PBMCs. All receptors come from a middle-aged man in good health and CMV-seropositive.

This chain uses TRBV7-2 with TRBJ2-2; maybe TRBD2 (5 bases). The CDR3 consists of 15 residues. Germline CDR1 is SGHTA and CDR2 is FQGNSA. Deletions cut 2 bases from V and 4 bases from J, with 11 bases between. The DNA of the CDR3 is TGTGCCAGCAGCTTAAAGGGAGTCGGCACCGGGGAGCTGTTTTTT. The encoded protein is CASSLKGVGTGELFF.

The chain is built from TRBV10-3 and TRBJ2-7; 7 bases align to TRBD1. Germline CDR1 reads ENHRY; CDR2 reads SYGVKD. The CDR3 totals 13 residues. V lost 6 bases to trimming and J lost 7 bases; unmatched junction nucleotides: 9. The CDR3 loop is CAIRKGQTEEQYF. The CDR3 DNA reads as TGTGCCATCAGGAAGGGACAGACGGAGGAGCAGTACTTC.

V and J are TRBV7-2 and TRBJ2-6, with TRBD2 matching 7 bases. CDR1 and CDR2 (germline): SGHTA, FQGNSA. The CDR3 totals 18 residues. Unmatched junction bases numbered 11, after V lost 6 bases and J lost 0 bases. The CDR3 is CASRKGLAESSGANVLTF. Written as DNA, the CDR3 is TGTGCCAGCAGAAAGGGGCTAGCGGAGAGCTCTGGGGCCAACGTCCTGACTTTC.

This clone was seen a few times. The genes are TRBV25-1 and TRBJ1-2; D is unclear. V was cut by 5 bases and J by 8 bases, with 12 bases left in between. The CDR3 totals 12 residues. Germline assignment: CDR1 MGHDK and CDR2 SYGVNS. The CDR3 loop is CASSLPGRGYTF. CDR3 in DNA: TGTGCCAGCAGTCTCCCGGGGAGGGGCTACACCTTC.

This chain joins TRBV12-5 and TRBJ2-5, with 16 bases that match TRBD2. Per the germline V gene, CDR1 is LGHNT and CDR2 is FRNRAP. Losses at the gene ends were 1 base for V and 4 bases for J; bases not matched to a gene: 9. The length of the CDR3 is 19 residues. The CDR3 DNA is TGTGCTAGTGGTTTGGCGAATGGGACTAGCGGGAGGGCCCCAGAGACCCAGTACTTC. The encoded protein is CASGLANGTSGRAPETQYF.

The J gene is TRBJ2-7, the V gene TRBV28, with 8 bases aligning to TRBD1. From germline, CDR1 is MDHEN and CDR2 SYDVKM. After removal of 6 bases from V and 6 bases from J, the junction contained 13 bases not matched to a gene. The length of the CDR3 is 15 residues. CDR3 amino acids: CASRPTGQAKGEQYF. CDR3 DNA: TGTGCCAGCAGACCCACGGGACAGGCGAAGGGCGAGCAGTACTTC. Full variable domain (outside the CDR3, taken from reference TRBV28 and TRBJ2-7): DVKVTQSSRYLVKRTGEKVFLECVQDMDHENMFWYRQDPGLGLRLIYFSYDVKMKEKGDIPEGYSVSREKKERFSLILESASTNQTSMYLCASRPTGQAKGEQYFGPGTRLTVT.

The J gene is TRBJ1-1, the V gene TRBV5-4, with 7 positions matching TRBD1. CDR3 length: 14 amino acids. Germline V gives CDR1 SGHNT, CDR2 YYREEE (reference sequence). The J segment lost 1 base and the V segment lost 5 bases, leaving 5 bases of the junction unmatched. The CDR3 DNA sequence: TGTGCCAGCAGGGCCGGGACAGAGAACACTGAAGCTTTCTTT. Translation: CASRAGTENTEAFF.

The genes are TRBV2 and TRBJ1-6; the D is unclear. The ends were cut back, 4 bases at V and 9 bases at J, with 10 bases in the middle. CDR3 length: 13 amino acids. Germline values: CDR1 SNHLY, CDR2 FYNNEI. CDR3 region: CASSAVVSSPLHF. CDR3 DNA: TGTGCCAGCAGTGCGGTGGTGAGTTCACCCCTCCACTTT.

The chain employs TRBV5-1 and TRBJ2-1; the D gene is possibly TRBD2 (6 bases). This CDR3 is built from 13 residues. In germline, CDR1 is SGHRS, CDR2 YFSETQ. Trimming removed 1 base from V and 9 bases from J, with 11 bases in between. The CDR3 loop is CASSLSSGGEQFF. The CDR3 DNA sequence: TGCGCCAGCAGCTTGAGTAGCGGTGGTGAGCAGTTCTTC.

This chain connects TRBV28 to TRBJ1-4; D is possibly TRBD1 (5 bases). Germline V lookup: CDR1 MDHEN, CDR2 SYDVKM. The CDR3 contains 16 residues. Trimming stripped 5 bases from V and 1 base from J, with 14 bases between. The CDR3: CASSPALGGTNEKLFF. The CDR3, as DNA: TGTGCCAGCAGTCCCGCCCTGGGGGGAACTAATGAAAAACTGTTTTTT.

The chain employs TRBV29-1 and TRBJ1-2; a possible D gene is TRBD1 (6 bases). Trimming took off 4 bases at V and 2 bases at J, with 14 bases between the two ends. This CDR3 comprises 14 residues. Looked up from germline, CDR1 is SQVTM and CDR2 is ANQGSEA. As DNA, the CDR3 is TGCAGCGTTGGAAGGGACACCCAGAACTATGGCTACACCTTC. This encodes CSVGRDTQNYGYTF.

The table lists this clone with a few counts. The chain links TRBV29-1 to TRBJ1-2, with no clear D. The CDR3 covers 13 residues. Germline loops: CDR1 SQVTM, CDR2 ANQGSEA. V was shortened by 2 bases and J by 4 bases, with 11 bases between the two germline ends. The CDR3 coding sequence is TGCAGCGTTGAAAGAGGAGGAGGCTATGGCTACACCTTC. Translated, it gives CSVERGGGYGYTF.

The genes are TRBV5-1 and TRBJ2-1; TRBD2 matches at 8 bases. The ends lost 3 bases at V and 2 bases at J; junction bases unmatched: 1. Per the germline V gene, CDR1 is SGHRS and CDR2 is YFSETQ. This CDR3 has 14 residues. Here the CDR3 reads CASSSGGPYNEQFF. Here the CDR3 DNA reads TGCGCCAGCAGCTCGGGGGGGCCCTACAATGAGCAGTTCTTC.

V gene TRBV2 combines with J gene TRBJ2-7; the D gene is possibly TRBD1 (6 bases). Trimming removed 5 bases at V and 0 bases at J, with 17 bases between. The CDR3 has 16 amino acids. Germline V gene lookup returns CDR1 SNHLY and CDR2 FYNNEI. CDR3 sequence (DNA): TGTGCCAGCAGTCTCTCCGACTTAGGGGGCTCCTACGAGCAGTACTTC. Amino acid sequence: CASSLSDLGGSYEQYF.

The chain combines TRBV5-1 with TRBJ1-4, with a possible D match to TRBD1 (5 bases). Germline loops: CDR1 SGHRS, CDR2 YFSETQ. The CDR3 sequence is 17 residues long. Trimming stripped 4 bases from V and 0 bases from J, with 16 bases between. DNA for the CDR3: TGCGCCAGCAGCCCGGGGGTGACTTCAGCAACTAATGAAAAACTGTTTTTT. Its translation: CASSPGVTSATNEKLFF.

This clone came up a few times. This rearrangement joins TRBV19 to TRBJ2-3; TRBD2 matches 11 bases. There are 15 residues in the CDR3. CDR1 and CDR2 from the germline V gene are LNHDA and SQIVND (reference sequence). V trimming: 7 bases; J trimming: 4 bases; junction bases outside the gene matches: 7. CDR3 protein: CASTSASGGPDTQYF. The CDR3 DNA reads TGTGCCAGTACCTCAGCTAGCGGGGGGCCAGATACGCAGTATTTT.

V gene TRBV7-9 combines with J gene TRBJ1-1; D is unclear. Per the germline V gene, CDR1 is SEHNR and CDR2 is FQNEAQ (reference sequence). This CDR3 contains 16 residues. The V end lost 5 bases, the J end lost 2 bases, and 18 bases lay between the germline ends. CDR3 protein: CASSPRGAPLNTEAFF. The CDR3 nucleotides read TGTGCCAGCAGCCCCCGCGGAGCCCCTTTAAACACTGAAGCTTTCTTT.

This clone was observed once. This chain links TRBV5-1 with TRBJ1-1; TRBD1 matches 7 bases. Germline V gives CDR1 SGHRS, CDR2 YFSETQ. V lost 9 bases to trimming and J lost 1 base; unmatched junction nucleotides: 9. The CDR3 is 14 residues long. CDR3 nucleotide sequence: TGCGCCACCCGACCCGCAGGGGGGAACACTGAAGCTTTCTTT. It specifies CATRPAGGNTEAFF.

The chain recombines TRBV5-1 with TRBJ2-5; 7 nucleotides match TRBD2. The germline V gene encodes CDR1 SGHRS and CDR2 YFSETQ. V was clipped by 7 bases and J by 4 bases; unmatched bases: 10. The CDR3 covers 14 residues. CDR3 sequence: CASRPRWGGETQYF. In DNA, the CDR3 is TGCGCCAGCCGCCCTCGGTGGGGGGGAGAGACCCAGTACTTC.

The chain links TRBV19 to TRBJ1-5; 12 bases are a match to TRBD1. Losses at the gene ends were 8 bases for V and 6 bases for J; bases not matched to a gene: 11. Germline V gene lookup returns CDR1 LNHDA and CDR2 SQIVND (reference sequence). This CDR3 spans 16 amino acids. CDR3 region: CASSIGTGGLGQPQHF. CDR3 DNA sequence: TGTGCCAGTTCCATCGGGACAGGGGGCTTGGGTCAGCCCCAGCATTTT.

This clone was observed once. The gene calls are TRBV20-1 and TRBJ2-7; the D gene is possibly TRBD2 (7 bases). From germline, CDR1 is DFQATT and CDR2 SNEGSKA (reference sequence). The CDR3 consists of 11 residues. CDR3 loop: CSASGGQRQYF. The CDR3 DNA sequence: TGCAGCGCCTCGGGGGGCCAGAGGCAGTACTTC.

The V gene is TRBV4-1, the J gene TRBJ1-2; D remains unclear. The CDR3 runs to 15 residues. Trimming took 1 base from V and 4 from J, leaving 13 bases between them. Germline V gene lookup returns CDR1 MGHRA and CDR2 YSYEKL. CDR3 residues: CASSQGALKSYGYTF. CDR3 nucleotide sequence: TGCGCCAGCAGCCAAGGGGCTCTGAAGAGCTATGGCTACACCTTC.

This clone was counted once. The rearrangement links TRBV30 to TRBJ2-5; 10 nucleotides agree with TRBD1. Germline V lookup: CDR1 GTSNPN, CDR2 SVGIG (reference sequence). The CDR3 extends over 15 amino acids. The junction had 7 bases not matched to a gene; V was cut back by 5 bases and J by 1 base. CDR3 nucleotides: TGTGCCTGGGCAAGACAGGGGGCAGGCCAAGAGACCCAGTACTTC. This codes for CAWARQGAGQETQYF.

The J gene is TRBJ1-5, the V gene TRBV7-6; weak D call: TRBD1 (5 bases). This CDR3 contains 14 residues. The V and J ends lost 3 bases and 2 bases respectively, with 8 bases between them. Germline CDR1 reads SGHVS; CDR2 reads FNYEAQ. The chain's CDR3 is CASSFGAGNQPQHF. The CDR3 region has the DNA TGTGCCAGCAGCTTTGGGGCTGGCAATCAGCCCCAGCATTTT. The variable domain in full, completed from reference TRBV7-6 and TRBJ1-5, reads GAGVSQSPRYKVTKRGQDVALRCDPISGHVSLYWYRQALGQGPEFLTYFNYEAQQDKSGLPNDRFSAERPEGSISTLTIQRTEQRDSAMYRCASSFGAGNQPQHFGDGTRLSIL.

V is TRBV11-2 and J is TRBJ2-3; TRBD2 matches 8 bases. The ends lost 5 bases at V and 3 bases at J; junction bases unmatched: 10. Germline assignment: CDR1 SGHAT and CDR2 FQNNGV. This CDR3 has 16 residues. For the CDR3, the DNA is TGTGCCAGCAGCCCCCGAGCGGGAGCGACGACAGATACGCAGTATTTT. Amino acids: CASSPRAGATTDTQYF.

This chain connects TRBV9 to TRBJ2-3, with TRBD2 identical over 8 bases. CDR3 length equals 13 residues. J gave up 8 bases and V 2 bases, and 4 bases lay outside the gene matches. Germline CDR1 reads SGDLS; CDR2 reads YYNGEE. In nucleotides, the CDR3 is TGTGCCAGCAGCGTCCAGCGGGAGATTACGCAGTATTTT. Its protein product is CASSVQREITQYF.

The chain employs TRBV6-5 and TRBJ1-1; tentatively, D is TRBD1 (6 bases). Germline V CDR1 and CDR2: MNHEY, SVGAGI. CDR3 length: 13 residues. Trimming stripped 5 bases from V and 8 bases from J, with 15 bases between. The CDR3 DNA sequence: TGTGCCAGCAGTGTCCCGACAGGTTTAGAAGCTTTCTTT. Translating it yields CASSVPTGLEAFF.

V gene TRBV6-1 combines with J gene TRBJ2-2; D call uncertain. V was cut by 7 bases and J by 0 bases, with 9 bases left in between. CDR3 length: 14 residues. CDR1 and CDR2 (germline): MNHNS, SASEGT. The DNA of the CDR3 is TGTGCCAGCACCAGTTATTCGAACACCGGGGAGCTGTTTTTT. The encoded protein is CASTSYSNTGELFF.

CDR3 in amino acids: CASSIGGGRPRINEQYF. DNA of the CDR3: TGTGCCAGCAGCATCGGGGGCGGGAGGCCCCGCATAAACGAGCAGTACTTC. V and J are TRBV5-5 and TRBJ2-7; 8 bases align to TRBD2. CDR1 and CDR2 from the germline V gene are SGHKS and YYEKEE (reference sequence). The CDR3 covers 17 residues. With 4 bases clipped from V and 5 bases from J, the junction kept 17 bases outside the gene matches.

CDR3 protein: CASSRTSTRQGGYGYTF. CDR3 coding DNA: TGCGCCAGCAGCCGGACATCCACTAGACAGGGAGGTTATGGCTACACCTTC. The J gene is TRBJ1-2, the V gene TRBV5-1; 7 nucleotides align to TRBD1. With V trimmed by 4 bases and J by 5 bases, 17 bases remained unmatched. The V gene's germline CDR1 is SGHRS and CDR2 YFSETQ. This CDR3 has 17 residues. Full variable domain (rest looked up from reference TRBV5-1 and TRBJ1-2): KAGVTQTPRYLIKTRGQQVTLSCSPISGHRSVSWYQQTPGQGLQFLFEYFSETQRNKGNFPGRFSGRQFSNSRSEMNVSTLELGDSALYLCASSRTSTRQGGYGYTFGSGTRLTVV.

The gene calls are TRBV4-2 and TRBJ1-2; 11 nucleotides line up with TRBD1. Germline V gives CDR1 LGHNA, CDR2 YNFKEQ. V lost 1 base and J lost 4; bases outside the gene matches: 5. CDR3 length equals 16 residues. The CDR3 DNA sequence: TGTGCCAGCAGCCAAGGGACAGGGGGCGGTGGCTATGGCTACACCTTC. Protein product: CASSQGTGGGGYGYTF.